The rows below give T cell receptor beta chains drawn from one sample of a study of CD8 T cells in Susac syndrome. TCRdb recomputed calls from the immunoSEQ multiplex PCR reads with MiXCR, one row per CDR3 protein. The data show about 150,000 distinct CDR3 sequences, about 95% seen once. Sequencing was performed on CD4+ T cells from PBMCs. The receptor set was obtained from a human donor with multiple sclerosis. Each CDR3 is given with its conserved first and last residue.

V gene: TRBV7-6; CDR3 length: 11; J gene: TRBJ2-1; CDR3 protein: CASSFRNEQFF
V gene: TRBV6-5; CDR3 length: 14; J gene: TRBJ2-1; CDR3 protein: CASSLSGSWNEQFF
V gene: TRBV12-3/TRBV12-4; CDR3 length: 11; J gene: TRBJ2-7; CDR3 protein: CASSFLHEQYF
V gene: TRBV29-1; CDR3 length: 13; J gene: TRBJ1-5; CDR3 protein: CSVVYDSYQPQHF
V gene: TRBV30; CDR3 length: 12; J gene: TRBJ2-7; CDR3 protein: CALKGALYEQYF
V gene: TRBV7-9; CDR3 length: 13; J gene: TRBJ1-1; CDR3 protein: CASSPGWDTEAFF
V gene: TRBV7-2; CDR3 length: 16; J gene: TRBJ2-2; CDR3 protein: CASSLSSGLNTGELFF
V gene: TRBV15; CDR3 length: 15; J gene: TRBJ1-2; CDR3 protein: CATSRGQLADYGYTF
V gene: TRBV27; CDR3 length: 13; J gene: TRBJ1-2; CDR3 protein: CASSLGSDYGYTF
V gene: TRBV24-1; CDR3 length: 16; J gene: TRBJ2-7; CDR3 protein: CATSDADREPFYEQYF
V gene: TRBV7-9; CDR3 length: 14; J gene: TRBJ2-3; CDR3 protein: CASSLDPSTDTQYF
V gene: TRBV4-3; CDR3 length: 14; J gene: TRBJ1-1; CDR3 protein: CASSQEYTDTEAFF
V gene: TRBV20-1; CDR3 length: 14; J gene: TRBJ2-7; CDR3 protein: CSASPLSGGYEQYF
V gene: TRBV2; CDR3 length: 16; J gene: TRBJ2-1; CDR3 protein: CASSEDRAGSYNEQFF
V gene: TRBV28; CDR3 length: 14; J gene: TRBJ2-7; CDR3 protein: CAVAGTGGVYEQYF
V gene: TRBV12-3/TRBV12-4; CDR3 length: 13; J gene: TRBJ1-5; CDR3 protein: CASRATGTQPQHF
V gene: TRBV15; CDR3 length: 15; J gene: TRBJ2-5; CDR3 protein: CATSRDVRGDETQYF